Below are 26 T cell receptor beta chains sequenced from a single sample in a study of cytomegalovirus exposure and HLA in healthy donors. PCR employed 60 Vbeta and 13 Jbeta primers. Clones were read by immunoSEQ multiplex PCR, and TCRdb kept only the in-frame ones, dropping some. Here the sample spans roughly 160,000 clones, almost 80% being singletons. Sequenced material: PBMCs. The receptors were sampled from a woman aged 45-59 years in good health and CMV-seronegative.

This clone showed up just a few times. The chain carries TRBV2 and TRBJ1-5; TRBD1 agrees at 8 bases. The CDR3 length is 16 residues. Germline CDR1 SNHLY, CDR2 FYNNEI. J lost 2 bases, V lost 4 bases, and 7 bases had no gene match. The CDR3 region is CASSGPAGGGNQPQHF. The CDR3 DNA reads TGTGCCAGCAGTGGCCCCGCAGGGGGCGGCAATCAGCCCCAGCATTTT.

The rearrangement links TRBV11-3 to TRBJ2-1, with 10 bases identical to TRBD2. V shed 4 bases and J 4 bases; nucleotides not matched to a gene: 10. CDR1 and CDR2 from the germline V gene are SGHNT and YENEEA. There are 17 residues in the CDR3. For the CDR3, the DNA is TGTGCCAGCAGCTACAGAGGTGCTAGCGGGGGTTACAATGAGCAGTTCTTC. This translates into CASSYRGASGGYNEQFF.

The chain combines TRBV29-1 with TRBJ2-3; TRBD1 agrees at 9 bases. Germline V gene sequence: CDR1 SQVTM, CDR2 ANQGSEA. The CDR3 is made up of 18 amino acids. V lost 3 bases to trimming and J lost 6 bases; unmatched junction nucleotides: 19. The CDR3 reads CSVDKLRQGGGASDTQYF. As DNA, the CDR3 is TGCAGCGTTGACAAACTCCGACAGGGGGGAGGGGCATCGGATACGCAGTATTTT.

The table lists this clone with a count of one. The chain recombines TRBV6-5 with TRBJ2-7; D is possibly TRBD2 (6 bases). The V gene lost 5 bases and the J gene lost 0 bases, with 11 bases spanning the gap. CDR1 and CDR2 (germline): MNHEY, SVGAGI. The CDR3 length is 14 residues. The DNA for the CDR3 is TGTGCCAGCAGTCCCTGGGGGGACTCCTACGAGCAGTACTTC. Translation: CASSPWGDSYEQYF.

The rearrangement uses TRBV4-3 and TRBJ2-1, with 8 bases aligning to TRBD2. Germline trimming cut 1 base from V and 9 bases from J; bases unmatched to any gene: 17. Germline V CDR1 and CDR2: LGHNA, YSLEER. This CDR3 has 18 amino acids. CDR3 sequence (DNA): TGCGCCAGCAGCCAAGTATTTGTACTAGCGGCCTCGGGGGGTGAGCAGTTCTTC. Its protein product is CASSQVFVLAASGGEQFF.

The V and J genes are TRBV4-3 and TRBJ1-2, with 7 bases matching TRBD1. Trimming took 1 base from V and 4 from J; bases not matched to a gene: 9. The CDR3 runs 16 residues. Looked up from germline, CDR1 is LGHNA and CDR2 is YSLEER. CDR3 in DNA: TGCGCCAGCAGCCAAGGGGTGGGACAGTCTTCCTATGGCTACACCTTC. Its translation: CASSQGVGQSSYGYTF.

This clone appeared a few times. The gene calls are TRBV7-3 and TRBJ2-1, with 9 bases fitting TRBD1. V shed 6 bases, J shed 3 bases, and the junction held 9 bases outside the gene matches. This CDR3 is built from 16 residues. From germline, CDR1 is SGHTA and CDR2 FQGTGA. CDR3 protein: CASSTAGTGNYNEQFF. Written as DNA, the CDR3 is TGTGCCAGCAGTACTGCCGGGACAGGGAACTACAATGAGCAGTTCTTC.

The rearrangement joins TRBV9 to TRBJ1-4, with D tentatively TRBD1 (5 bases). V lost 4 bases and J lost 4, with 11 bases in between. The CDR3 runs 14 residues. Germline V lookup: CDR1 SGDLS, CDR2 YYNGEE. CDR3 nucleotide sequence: TGTGCCAGCAGCAGAGTCGGGGGTAATGAAAAACTGTTTTTT. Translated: CASSRVGGNEKLFF.

CDR3 region: CASSRAGGLSDTQYF. DNA for the CDR3: TGTGCCAGCAGCAGAGCGGGAGGGCTTTCAGATACGCAGTATTTT. V is TRBV28 and J is TRBJ2-3; 10 nucleotides line up with TRBD2. CDR1 is MDHEN, CDR2 SYDVKM, per germline. CDR3 length equals 15 residues. Losses at the gene ends were 6 bases for V and 4 bases for J; bases not matched to a gene: 7.

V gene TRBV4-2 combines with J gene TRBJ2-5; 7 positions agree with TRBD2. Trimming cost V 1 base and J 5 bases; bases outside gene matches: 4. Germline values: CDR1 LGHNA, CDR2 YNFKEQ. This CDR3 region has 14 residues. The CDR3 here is CASSQGGRGETQYF. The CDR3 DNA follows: TGTGCCAGCAGCCAAGGCGGGAGAGGGGAGACCCAGTACTTC.

The CDR3 coding sequence is TGTGCCTGGAGTGGCTATGGACAGGGCCGGAATGAGCAGTTCTTC. Its translation is CAWSGYGQGRNEQFF. The rearrangement uses TRBV30 and TRBJ2-1; 8 nucleotides align to TRBD1. The germline gives CDR1 GTSNPN, CDR2 SVGIG (reference sequence). The CDR3 is made up of 15 amino acids. V was clipped by 1 base and J by 7 bases; unmatched bases: 9.

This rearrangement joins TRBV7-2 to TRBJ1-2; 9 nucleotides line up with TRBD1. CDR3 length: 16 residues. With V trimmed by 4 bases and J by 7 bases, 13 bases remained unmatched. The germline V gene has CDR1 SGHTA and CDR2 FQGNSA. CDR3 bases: TGTGCCAGCAGCTCAAGGACGGGACAGGGCCTATCTGGCTACACCTTC. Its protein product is CASSSRTGQGLSGYTF.

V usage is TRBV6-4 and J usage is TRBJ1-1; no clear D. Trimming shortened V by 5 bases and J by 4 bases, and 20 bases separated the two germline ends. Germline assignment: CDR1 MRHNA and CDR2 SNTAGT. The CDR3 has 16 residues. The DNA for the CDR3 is TGTGCCAGCAGTCCAAACTCCGGAGATTTGAGCACTGAAGCTTTCTTT. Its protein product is CASSPNSGDLSTEAFF.

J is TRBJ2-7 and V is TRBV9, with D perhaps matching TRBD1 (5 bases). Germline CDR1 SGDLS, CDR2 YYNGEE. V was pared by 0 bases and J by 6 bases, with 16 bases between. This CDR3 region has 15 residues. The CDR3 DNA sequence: TGTGCCAGCAGCGTAGTAGGACATCGTTTCAGCGAGCAGTACTTC. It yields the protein CASSVVGHRFSEQYF.

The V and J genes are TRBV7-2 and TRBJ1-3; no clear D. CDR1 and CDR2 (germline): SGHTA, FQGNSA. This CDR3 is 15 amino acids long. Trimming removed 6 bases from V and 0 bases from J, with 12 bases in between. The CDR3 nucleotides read TGTGCCAGCAGTTTGGGGAGTCACTCTGGAAACACCATATATTTT. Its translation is CASSLGSHSGNTIYF.

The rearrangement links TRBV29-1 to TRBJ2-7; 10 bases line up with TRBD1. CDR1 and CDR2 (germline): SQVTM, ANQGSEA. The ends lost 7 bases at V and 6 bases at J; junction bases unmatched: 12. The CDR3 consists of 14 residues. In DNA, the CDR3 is TGCAGCGGCAGTCCGGGACAGGGGAAAGGCGAGCAGTACTTC. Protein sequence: CSGSPGQGKGEQYF.

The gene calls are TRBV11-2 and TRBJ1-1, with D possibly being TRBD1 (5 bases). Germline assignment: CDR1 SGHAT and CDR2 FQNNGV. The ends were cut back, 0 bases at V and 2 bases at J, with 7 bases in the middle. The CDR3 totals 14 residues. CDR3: CASSLDRVNTEAFF. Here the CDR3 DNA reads TGTGCCAGCAGCTTAGACAGGGTAAACACTGAAGCTTTCTTT.

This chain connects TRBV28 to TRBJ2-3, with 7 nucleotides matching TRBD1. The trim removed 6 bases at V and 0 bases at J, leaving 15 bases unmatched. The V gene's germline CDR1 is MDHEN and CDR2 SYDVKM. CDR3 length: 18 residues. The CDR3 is CASSPPLAGGPSTDTQYF. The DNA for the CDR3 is TGTGCCAGCAGCCCCCCCCTGGCAGGGGGTCCTAGCACAGATACGCAGTATTTT.

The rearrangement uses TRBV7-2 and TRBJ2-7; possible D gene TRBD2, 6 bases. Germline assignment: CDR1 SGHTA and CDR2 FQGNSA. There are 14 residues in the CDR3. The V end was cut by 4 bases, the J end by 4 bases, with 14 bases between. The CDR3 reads CASSWPGLLYEQYF. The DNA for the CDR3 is TGTGCCAGCAGCTGGCCGGGACTCCTTTACGAGCAGTACTTC.

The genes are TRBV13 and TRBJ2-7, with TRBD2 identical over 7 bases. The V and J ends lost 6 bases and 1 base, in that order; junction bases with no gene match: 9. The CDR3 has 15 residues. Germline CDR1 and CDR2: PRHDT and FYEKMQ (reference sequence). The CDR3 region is CASSFWLAESYEQYF. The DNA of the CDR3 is TGTGCCAGCAGTTTCTGGCTAGCGGAATCCTACGAGCAGTACTTC.

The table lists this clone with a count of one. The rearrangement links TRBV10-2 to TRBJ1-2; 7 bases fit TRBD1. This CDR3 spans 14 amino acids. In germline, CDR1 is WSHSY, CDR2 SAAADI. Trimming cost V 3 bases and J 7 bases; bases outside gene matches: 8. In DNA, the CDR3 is TGCGCCAGCAGTGAAGTACAGGGGCTGAGTGGCTACACCTTC. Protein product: CASSEVQGLSGYTF.

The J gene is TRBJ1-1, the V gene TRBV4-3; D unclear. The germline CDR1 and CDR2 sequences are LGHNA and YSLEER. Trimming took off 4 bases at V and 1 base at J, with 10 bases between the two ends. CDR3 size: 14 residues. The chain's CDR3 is CASSRSGPNTEAFF. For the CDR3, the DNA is TGCGCCAGCAGCCGGTCAGGTCCGAACACTGAAGCTTTCTTT.

The CDR3 protein is CASSFSLRASNTGELFF. The CDR3 DNA follows: TGTGCCAGCAGTTTTAGCTTGAGGGCATCGAACACCGGGGAGCTGTTTTTT. V and J are TRBV28 and TRBJ2-2; a weak D match, TRBD2 (5 bases). The CDR3 loop spans 17 amino acids. Germline CDR1 reads MDHEN; CDR2 reads SYDVKM. The V end was cut by 3 bases, the J end by 0 bases, with 14 bases between.

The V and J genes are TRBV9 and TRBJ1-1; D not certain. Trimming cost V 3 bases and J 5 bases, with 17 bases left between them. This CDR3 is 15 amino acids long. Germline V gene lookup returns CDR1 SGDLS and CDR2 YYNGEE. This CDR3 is CASSEYSDSSTEAFF. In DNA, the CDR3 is TGTGCCAGCAGCGAATACAGTGATTCCTCGACTGAAGCTTTCTTT.

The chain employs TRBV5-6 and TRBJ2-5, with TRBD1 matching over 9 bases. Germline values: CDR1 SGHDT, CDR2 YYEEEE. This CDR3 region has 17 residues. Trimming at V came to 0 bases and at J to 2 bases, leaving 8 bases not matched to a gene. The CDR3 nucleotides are TGTGCCAGCAGCTTGGTACAGGGGGCCGGGAAGCAAGAGACCCAGTACTTC. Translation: CASSLVQGAGKQETQYF.

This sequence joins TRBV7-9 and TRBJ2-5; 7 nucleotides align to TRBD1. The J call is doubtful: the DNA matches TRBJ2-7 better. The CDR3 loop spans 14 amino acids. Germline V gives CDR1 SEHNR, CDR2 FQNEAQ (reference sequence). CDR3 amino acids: CASSERGQSYEQYF. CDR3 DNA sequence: TGTGCCAGCAGCGAAAGGGGACAGTCCTACGAGCAGTACTTC.